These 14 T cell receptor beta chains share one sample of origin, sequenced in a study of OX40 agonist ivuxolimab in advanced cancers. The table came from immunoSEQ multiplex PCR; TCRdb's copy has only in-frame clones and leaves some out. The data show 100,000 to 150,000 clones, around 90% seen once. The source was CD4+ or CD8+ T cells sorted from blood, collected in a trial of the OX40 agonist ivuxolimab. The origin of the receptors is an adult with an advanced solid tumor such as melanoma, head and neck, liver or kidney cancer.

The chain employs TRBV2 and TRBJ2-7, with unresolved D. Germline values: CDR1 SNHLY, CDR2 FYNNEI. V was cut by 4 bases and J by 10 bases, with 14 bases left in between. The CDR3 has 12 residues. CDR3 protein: CASSAPSGIQYF. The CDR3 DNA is TGTGCCAGCAGTGCCCCGTCTGGGATCCAGTACTTC.

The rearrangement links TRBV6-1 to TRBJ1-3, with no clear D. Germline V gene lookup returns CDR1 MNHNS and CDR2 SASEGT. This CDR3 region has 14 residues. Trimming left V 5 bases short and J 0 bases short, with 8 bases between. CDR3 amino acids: CASSNSDSGNTIYF. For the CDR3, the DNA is TGTGCCAGCAGTAACTCGGACTCTGGAAACACCATATATTTT.

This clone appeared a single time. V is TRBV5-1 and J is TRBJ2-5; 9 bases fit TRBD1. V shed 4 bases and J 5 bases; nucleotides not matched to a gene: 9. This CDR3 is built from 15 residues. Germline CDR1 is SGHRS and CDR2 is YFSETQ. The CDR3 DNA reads TGCGCCAGCAGCCCGACCACAGGGGGCCTCGAGACCCAGTACTTC. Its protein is CASSPTTGGLETQYF.

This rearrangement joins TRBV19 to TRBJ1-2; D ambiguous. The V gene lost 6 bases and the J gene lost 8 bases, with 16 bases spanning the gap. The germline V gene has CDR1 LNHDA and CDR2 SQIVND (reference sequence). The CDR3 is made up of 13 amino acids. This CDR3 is CASSLREQLGYTF. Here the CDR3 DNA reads TGTGCCAGTAGCCTACGGGAGCAGTTGGGCTACACCTTC.

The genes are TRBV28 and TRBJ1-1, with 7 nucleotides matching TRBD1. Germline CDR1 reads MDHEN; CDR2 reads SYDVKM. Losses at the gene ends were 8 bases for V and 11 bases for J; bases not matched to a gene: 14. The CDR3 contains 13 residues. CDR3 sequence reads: CASLPGQPTRAFF. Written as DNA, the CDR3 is TGTGCCAGCCTCCCGGGACAGCCGACTCGGGCTTTCTTT. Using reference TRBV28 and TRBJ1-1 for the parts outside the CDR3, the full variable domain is DVKVTQSSRYLVKRTGEKVFLECVQDMDHENMFWYRQDPGLGLRLIYFSYDVKMKEKGDIPEGYSVSREKKERFSLILESASTNQTSMYLCASLPGQPTRAFFGQGTRLTVV.

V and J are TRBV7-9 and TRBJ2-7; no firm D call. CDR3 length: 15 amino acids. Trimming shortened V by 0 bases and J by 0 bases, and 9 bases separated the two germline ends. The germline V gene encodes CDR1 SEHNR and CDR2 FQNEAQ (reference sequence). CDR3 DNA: TGTGCCAGCAGCTTAGCGGGAACTGTCTCCTACGAGCAGTACTTC. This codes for CASSLAGTVSYEQYF.

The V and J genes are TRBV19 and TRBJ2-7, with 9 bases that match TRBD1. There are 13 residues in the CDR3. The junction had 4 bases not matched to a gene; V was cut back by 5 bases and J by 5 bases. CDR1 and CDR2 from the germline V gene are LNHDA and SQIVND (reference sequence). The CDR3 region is CASSGGQGHEQYF. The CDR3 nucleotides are TGTGCCAGTAGTGGGGGACAGGGCCACGAGCAGTACTTC.

The CDR3 nucleotides are TGTGCCAGCAGCCAAAGAAACCGTATTAACTATGGCTACACCTTC. Amino acid sequence: CASSQRNRINYGYTF. The chain joins TRBV7-8 to TRBJ1-2; D uncertain. CDR1 and CDR2 (germline): SGHVS, FQNEAQ. The CDR3 is 15 amino acids. V lost 5 bases to trimming and J lost 1 base, with 14 bases between them. Combining the CDR3 with reference TRBV7-8 and TRBJ1-2 gives the whole variable domain GAGVSQSPRYKVAKRGQDVALRCDPISGHVSLFWYQQALGQGPEFLTYFQNEAQLDKSGLPSDRFFAERPEGSVSTLKIQRTQQEDSAVYLCASSQRNRINYGYTFGSGTRLTVV.

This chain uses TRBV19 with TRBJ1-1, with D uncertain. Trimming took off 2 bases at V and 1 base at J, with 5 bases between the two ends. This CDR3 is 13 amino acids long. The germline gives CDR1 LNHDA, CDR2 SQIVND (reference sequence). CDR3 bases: TGTGCCAGTAGTATAAACAGGAACACTGAAGCTTTCTTT. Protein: CASSINRNTEAFF.

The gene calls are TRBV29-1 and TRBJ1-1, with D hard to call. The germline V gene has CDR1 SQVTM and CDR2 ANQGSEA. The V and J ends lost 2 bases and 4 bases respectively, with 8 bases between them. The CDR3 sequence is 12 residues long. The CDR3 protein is CSVENGFTEAFF. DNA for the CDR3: TGCAGCGTTGAAAACGGGTTCACTGAAGCTTTCTTT.

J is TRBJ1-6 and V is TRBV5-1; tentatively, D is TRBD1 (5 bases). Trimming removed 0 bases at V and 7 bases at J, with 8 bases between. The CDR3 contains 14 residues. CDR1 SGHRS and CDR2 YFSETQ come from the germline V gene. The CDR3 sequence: CASSLVPGNSPLHF. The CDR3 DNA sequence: TGCGCCAGCAGCTTGGTCCCAGGGAATTCACCCCTCCACTTT.

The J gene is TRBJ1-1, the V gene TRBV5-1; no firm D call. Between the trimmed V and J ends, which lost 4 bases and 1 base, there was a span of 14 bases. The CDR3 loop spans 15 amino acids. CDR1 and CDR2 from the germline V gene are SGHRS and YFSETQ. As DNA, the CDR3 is TGCGCCAGCAGCCGTTCCGGAACGGGGAACACTGAAGCTTTCTTT. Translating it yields CASSRSGTGNTEAFF.

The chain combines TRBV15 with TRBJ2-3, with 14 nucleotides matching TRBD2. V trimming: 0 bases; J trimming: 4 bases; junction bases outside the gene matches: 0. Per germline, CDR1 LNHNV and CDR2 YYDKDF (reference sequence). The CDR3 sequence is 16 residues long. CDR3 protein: CATSRETSGRADTQYF. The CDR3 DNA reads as TGTGCCACCAGCAGAGAGACTAGCGGGAGGGCAGATACGCAGTATTTT. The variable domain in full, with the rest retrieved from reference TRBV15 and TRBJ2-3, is DAMVIQNPRYQVTQFGKPVTLSCSQTLNHNVMYWYQQKSSQAPKLLFHYYDKDFNNEADTPDNFQSRRPNTSFCFLDIRSPGLGDTAMYLCATSRETSGRADTQYFGPGTRLTVL.

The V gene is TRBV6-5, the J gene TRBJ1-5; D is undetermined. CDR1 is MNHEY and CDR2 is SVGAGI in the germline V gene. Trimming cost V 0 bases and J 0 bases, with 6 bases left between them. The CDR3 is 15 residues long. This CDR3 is CASSYSTASNQPQHF. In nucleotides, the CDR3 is TGTGCCAGCAGTTACTCAACAGCTAGCAATCAGCCCCAGCATTTT.